Each of the 24 T cell receptor beta chains below was sequenced from the same sample in a study of cytomegalovirus exposure and HLA in healthy donors. Data came from immunoSEQ multiplex PCR; TCRdb stores just in-frame clones and leaves some out. Of around 350,000 clones in the sample, about nine tenths were seen once. Sequences were obtained from PBMCs. The source is a woman aged 18-29 years in good health and CMV-seronegative.

This clone came up a few times. The rearrangement uses TRBV4-2 and TRBJ1-1, with D unresolved. V dropped 0 bases and J dropped 0 bases, with 8 bases sitting between them. CDR1 and CDR2 from the germline V gene are LGHNA and YNFKEQ. The length of the CDR3 is 15 residues. In DNA form, the CDR3 reads TGTGCCAGCAGCCAAGATCTAGGCATGAACACTGAAGCTTTCTTT. Protein sequence: CASSQDLGMNTEAFF.

The V and J genes are TRBV7-9 and TRBJ2-3; 8 nucleotides line up with TRBD1. From germline, CDR1 is SEHNR and CDR2 FQNEAQ (reference sequence). Germline trimming cut 0 bases from V and 3 bases from J; bases unmatched to any gene: 5. This CDR3 is built from 16 residues. CDR3 in DNA: TGTGCCAGCAGCTTAGCCCCCAGGGGGCAGACAGATACGCAGTATTTT. This encodes CASSLAPRGQTDTQYF.

The J gene is TRBJ2-7, the V gene TRBV6-5; TRBD2 is a possible D gene (5 bases). With 10 bases removed from V and 2 bases from J, the gap between germline ends came to 9 bases. The CDR3 spans 11 residues. From germline, CDR1 is MNHEY and CDR2 SVGAGI. The CDR3 DNA is TGTGCCACGACTAAAACCTACGAGCAGTACTTC. The encoded protein is CATTKTYEQYF.

V usage is TRBV6-1 and J usage is TRBJ1-2; 8 bases map to TRBD1. J was trimmed by 2 bases and V by 3 bases; bases with no gene match: 2. The CDR3 totals 14 residues. Germline CDR1 reads MNHNS; CDR2 reads SASEGT. For the CDR3, the DNA is TGTGCCAGCAGTGAGACAGGGGAAAACTATGGCTACACCTTC. Its translation is CASSETGENYGYTF.

V gene TRBV6-6 combines with J gene TRBJ1-5; D may be TRBD1 (5 bases). This CDR3 comprises 13 residues. The V end was cut by 10 bases, the J end by 2 bases, with 12 bases between. Germline CDR1 MNHNY, CDR2 SVGAGI (reference sequence). CDR3 sequence reads: CATTWGGNQPQHF. CDR3 in DNA: TGTGCCACCACATGGGGCGGCAATCAGCCCCAGCATTTT.

V is TRBV28 and J is TRBJ2-7, with D perhaps matching TRBD1 (6 bases). Germline values: CDR1 MDHEN, CDR2 SYDVKM. Trimming removed 6 bases at V and 4 bases at J, with 16 bases between. The CDR3 length is 14 residues. In nucleotides, the CDR3 is TGTGCCAGCAGAAAACCCGGACAGTTATACGAGCAGTACTTC. It encodes CASRKPGQLYEQYF.

V is TRBV7-2 and J is TRBJ2-3, with TRBD1 as a possible D gene (6 bases). The V end lost 3 bases, the J end lost 2 bases, and 12 bases lay between the germline ends. Germline values: CDR1 SGHTA, CDR2 FQGNSA. The CDR3 contains 15 residues. The CDR3 reads CASSLGAVPTDTQYF. Written as DNA, the CDR3 is TGTGCCAGCAGCTTGGGGGCCGTCCCCACAGATACGCAGTATTTT.

The chain carries TRBV7-3 and TRBJ2-3; D uncertain. V was cut by 5 bases and J by 5 bases, with 11 bases left in between. Germline CDR1 and CDR2: SGHTA and FQGTGA. The CDR3 has 13 amino acids. As DNA, the CDR3 is TGTGCCAGCAGCAGGTTCGAGCGAGATACGCAGTATTTT. It codes for CASSRFERDTQYF.

The chain joins TRBV11-1 to TRBJ2-7, with 8 nucleotides matching TRBD1. Germline V gene data show CDR1 as SGHAT and CDR2 as FQDESV (reference sequence). The V and J ends lost 5 bases and 2 bases, in that order; junction bases with no gene match: 8. The CDR3 loop spans 15 amino acids. This CDR3 reads CASSNGDRFPYEQYF. The CDR3 nucleotides read TGTGCCAGCAGCAACGGGGACAGGTTCCCCTACGAGCAGTACTTC.

The rearrangement joins TRBV13 to TRBJ2-1; D unclear. From germline, CDR1 is PRHDT and CDR2 FYEKMQ (reference sequence). CDR3 length equals 11 residues. Trimming pared 5 bases from V and 10 bases from J, leaving 9 bases between. CDR3 region: CASSPSREQFF. In DNA, the CDR3 is TGTGCCAGCAGCCCGTCGCGGGAGCAGTTCTTC.

The genes are TRBV7-8 and TRBJ2-1, with TRBD2 as a possible D gene (7 bases). Germline-derived CDR1 and CDR2 are SGHVS and FQNEAQ. The CDR3 spans 16 residues. Trimming took 5 bases from V and 7 from J, leaving 21 bases between them. The CDR3 here is CASSGEGEEYWNEQFF. CDR3 bases: TGTGCCAGCAGCGGGGAGGGGGAGGAATACTGGAATGAGCAGTTCTTC.

This clone was recorded once. The chain joins TRBV14 to TRBJ2-3; D unclear. CDR1 SGHDN and CDR2 FVKESK come from the germline V gene. The CDR3 consists of 13 residues. The V gene lost 4 bases and the J gene lost 6 bases, with 11 bases spanning the gap. Written as DNA, the CDR3 is TGTGCCAGCAGCCCCTTAGCCGAGGATACGCAGTATTTT. It translates to CASSPLAEDTQYF.

V gene TRBV6-5 combines with J gene TRBJ2-5; 7 nucleotides agree with TRBD2. This CDR3 has 15 amino acids. The V gene end was trimmed by 1 base and the J gene end by 1 base; junction bases not matched to a gene: 3. The germline gives CDR1 MNHEY, CDR2 SVGAGI. The CDR3, as DNA: TGTGCCAGCAGTTACTTTGCGGGAGCCCAAGAGACCCAGTACTTC. This gives the protein CASSYFAGAQETQYF.

The rearrangement links TRBV30 to TRBJ1-1; D gene ambiguous. CDR1 and CDR2 from the germline V gene are GTSNPN and SVGIG (reference sequence). This CDR3 region has 13 residues. The V and J ends lost 2 bases and 7 bases respectively, with 14 bases between them. Here the CDR3 reads CAWSRRNLREAFF. The CDR3 DNA reads TGTGCCTGGAGTCGGAGAAATCTCCGTGAAGCTTTCTTT.

This clone came up once. The chain joins TRBV29-1 to TRBJ1-1; D remains ambiguous. This CDR3 is 14 amino acids long. V lost 0 bases to trimming and J lost 6 bases, with 14 bases between them. Germline loops: CDR1 SQVTM, CDR2 ANQGSEA. The CDR3 region has the DNA TGCAGCGTTGAAGATCCCGGAGGGAGGGCTGAAGCTTTCTTT. This codes for CSVEDPGGRAEAFF. Complete variable domain (other parts from reference TRBV29-1 and TRBJ1-1): SAVISQKPSRDICQRGTSLTIQCQVDSQVTMMFWYRQQPGQSLTLIATANQGSEATYESGFVIDKFPISRPNLTFSTLTVSNMSPEDSSIYLCSVEDPGGRAEAFFGQGTRLTVV.

V is TRBV7-7 and J is TRBJ2-1; 8 bases align to TRBD2. The V gene's germline CDR1 is SSHAT and CDR2 FNYEAQ (reference sequence). V dropped 1 base and J dropped 7; count of bases not matched to a gene: 6. The CDR3 has 15 residues. The CDR3 spells CASSLGPGGGNEQFF. CDR3 sequence (DNA): TGTGCCAGCAGCTTAGGACCGGGAGGGGGAAATGAGCAGTTCTTC.

The V gene is TRBV6-5, the J gene TRBJ2-1; 7 bases agree with TRBD1. The J segment lost 12 bases and the V segment lost 6 bases, leaving 14 bases of the junction unmatched. This CDR3 has 14 amino acids. CDR1 MNHEY and CDR2 SVGAGI come from the germline V gene. The CDR3 protein is CASRATGTKVLQFF. CDR3 sequence (DNA): TGTGCCAGCAGGGCGACAGGGACGAAGGTCTTGCAGTTCTTC.

CDR3 nucleotides: TGTGCCAGCAGTACCCCCCGGGGGAGAAGCGAGCAGTTCTTC. Translating it yields CASSTPRGRSEQFF. The V call is TRBV28, the J call TRBJ2-1, with a possible D match to TRBD2 (6 bases). V dropped 5 bases and J dropped 10 bases, with 18 bases sitting between them. Per germline, CDR1 MDHEN and CDR2 SYDVKM. The CDR3 sequence is 14 residues long.

The rearrangement joins TRBV9 to TRBJ2-3; D gene uncertain. The V end lost 0 bases, the J end lost 3 bases, and 11 bases lay between the germline ends. The CDR3 is 15 amino acids. The germline CDR1 and CDR2 sequences are SGDLS and YYNGEE. The CDR3 sequence: CASSVDSSVTDTQYF. CDR3 in DNA: TGTGCCAGCAGCGTAGATTCGAGCGTGACAGATACGCAGTATTTT.

The V gene is TRBV7-8, the J gene TRBJ2-7, with TRBD1 matching 10 bases. Germline CDR1 is SGHVS and CDR2 is FQNEAQ. This CDR3 comprises 16 residues. With 1 base clipped from V and 3 bases from J, the junction kept 6 bases outside the gene matches. The CDR3 DNA follows: TGTGCCAGCAGCTTAGAAAGACAGGGGGCCGTCTACGAGCAGTACTTC. It yields the protein CASSLERQGAVYEQYF. Drawing the rest from reference TRBV7-8 and TRBJ2-7, the complete variable domain is GAGVSQSPRYKVAKRGQDVALRCDPISGHVSLFWYQQALGQGPEFLTYFQNEAQLDKSGLPSDRFFAERPEGSVSTLKIQRTQQEDSAVYLCASSLERQGAVYEQYFGPGTRLTVT.

The chain employs TRBV7-9 and TRBJ2-7, with 7 bases that match TRBD1. CDR1 is SEHNR and CDR2 is FQNEAQ in the germline V gene (reference sequence). The CDR3 contains 12 residues. V lost 5 bases to trimming and J lost 4 bases; unmatched junction nucleotides: 2. The CDR3 region is CASSTTGYEQYF. The CDR3 DNA reads TGTGCCAGCAGCACGACAGGGTACGAGCAGTACTTC.

The V gene is TRBV4-1, the J gene TRBJ2-2; D might be TRBD2 (6 bases). Deletions cut 1 base from V and 3 bases from J, with 18 bases between. This CDR3 is 18 amino acids long. Germline lookup yields CDR1 MGHRA and CDR2 YSYEKL. This CDR3 reads CASSQGPPGASDTGELFF. Written as DNA, the CDR3 is TGCGCCAGCAGCCAAGGACCCCCGGGAGCTTCAGACACCGGGGAGCTGTTTTTT.

This clone was detected once. The chain employs TRBV28 and TRBJ1-4, with 7 positions matching TRBD1. Per the germline V gene, CDR1 is MDHEN and CDR2 is SYDVKM. V was clipped by 4 bases and J by 8 bases; unmatched bases: 1. CDR3 length equals 12 residues. In nucleotides, the CDR3 is TGTGCCAGCAGTTCACAGGGGGAAAAACTGTTTTTT. It specifies CASSSQGEKLFF.

This chain connects TRBV6-4 to TRBJ2-1, with a possible D match to TRBD2 (7 bases). CDR3 length: 16 residues. Trimming took off 6 bases at V and 6 bases at J, with 21 bases between the two ends. Germline V gene sequence: CDR1 MRHNA, CDR2 SNTAGT. CDR3 residues: CASSIGGGGYGNEQFF. CDR3 bases: TGTGCCAGCAGCATCGGGGGAGGGGGGTACGGCAATGAGCAGTTCTTC.